The sample holds one count of the clone carrying this T cell receptor (beta chain). These data come from a study of T cell responses to AZD1222 COVID-19 vaccine. The CDR3 contains 10 residues. The germline CDR1 and CDR2 sequences are MRHNA and SNTAGT. V shed 3 bases and J shed 6 bases, with 0 bases lying between them. Some clones are missing from TCRdb's copy, which holds only in-frame ones; the method was immunoSEQ multiplex PCR. The table shows more than 100,000 clones, with almost 95% occurring only once. The specimen was peripheral blood, collected on day 0 of AZD1222 vaccination. The rearrangement uses TRBV6-4 and TRBJ1-5, with D unclear. This TCR was sampled from an adult in good health. The CDR3 nucleotides are TGTGCCAGCAGTGATCAGCCCCAGCATTTT. It specifies CASSDQPQHF.